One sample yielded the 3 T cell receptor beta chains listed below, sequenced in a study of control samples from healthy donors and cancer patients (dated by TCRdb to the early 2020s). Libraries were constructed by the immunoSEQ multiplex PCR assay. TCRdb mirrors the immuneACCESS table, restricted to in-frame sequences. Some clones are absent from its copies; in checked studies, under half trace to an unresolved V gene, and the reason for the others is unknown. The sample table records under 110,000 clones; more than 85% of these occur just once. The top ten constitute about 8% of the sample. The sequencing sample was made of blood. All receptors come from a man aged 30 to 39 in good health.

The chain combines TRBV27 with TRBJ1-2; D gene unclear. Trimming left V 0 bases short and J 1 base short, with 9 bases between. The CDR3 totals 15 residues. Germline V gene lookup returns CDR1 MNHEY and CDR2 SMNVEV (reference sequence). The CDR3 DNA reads TGTGCCAGCAGTTTATCAGGGAAAAATAACTATGGCTACACCTTC. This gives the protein CASSLSGKNNYGYTF.

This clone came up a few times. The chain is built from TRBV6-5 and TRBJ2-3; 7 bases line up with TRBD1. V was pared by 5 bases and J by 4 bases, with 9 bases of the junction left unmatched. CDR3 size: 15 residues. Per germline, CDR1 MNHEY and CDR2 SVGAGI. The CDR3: CASSLSTGRADTQYF. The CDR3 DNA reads TGTGCCAGCAGTCTCTCGACAGGGCGGGCAGATACGCAGTATTTT.

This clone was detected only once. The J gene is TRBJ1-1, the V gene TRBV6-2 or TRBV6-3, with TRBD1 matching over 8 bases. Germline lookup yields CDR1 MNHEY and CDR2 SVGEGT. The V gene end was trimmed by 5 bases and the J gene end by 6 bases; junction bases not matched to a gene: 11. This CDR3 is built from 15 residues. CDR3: CASSPGRAGGSEAFF. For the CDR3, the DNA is TGTGCCAGCAGTCCAGGGAGGGCAGGGGGCTCTGAAGCTTTCTTT.